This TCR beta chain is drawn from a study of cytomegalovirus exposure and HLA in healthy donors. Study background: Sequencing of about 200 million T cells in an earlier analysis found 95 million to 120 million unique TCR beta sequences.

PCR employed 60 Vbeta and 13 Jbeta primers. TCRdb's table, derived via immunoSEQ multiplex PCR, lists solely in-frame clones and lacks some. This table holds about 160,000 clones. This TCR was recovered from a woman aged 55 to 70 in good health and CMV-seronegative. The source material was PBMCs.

CDR3 DNA: TGTGCCAGCAGCTTAACGGCTAGCGGGATATCCCGGGAGACCCAGTACTTC. Its translation: CASSLTASGISRETQYF. The J gene is TRBJ2-5, the V gene TRBV7-3; 9 bases are a match to TRBD2. Per germline, CDR1 SGHTA and CDR2 FQGTGA. Trimming removed 0 bases from V and 5 bases from J; junction bases left unmatched: 10. The CDR3 has 17 amino acids.